Listed below are T cell receptor beta chains from one sample, sequenced in a study of blood T cell repertoires in COVID-19. Generated by immunoSEQ multiplex PCR, the TCRdb table keeps only in-frame clones and is missing some. In the table there are approximately 89,000 clones, around 96% of which are singletons. Sample: peripheral blood. The receptors stem from a human donor with active COVID-19. The donor label of this sample is uncertain. CDR3s include the opening cysteine and the closing phenylalanine or tryptophan. The D gene is left open where the match is weak. Part of the rows lack a size; the others show once, few, many or a class for expanded clones.

clone_size,v_call,j_call,cdr3_length,d_call,cdr3_nt,cdr3_aa
NA,TRBV7-9,TRBJ1-2,14,NA,TGTGCCAGCAGCTTAAGTCTTGAGGGATATGGCTACACCTTC,CASSLSLEGYGYTF
NA,TRBV24-1,TRBJ2-5,17,TRBD1,TGTGCCACCAGTGATCCACTGACAGGGGTTGGCCAAGAGACCCAGTACTTC,CATSDPLTGVGQETQYF
NA,TRBV4-1,TRBJ1-5,15,NA,TGCGCCAGCAGCCCAACCGACAGGTACAATCAGCCCCAGCATTTT,CASSPTDRYNQPQHF
NA,TRBV6-5,TRBJ2-6,15,NA,TGTGCCAGCAGTTACAAAGGGGCTGGGGCCAACGTCCTGACTTTC,CASSYKGAGANVLTF
NA,TRBV18,TRBJ2-7,14,TRBD1,TGTGCCAGCTCACGAACAGGGGACTCCTACGAGCAGTACTTC,CASSRTGDSYEQYF
NA,TRBV7-9,TRBJ2-1,16,TRBD2,TGTGCCAGCAGCTTAACAATACTAGCGGGACCTTATGAGCAGTTCTTC,CASSLTILAGPYEQFF
NA,TRBV6-5,TRBJ1-6,13,NA,TGTGCCAGCGAAAACTCCGCGGGAACACCCCTCCACTTT,CASENSAGTPLHF
once,TRBV7-9,TRBJ2-7,14,TRBD1,TGTGCCAGCAGCTTAGGGACAGGGCGCTACGAGCAGTACTTC,CASSLGTGRYEQYF
NA,TRBV29-1,TRBJ2-3,16,TRBD2,TGCAGCGTTGAAGGTCGAGCGGGAGGACCCACAGATACGCAGTATTTT,CSVEGRAGGPTDTQYF
NA,TRBV27,TRBJ2-7,16,TRBD2,TGTGCCAGCAGTTTAAACCCCACTAGCGGGTCCTACGAGCAGTACTTC,CASSLNPTSGSYEQYF
NA,TRBV28,TRBJ1-3,17,TRBD1,TGTGCCAGCAGTTCTCGGGACAGGCGGAGCTCTGGAAACACCATATATTTT,CASSSRDRRSSGNTIYF
NA,TRBV5-1,TRBJ1-1,14,NA,TGCGCCAGCAGCTCCGAAAGAACTAACACTGAAGCTTTCTTT,CASSSERTNTEAFF
NA,TRBV4-1,TRBJ1-6,16,NA,TGCGCCAGCAGCCAAGATCGGGTCTCCTATAATTCACCCCTCCACTTT,CASSQDRVSYNSPLHF
NA,TRBV11-2,TRBJ2-5,15,TRBD1,TGTGCCAGCAGCTCACCGACAGGGTCCTACGAGACCCAGTACTTC,CASSSPTGSYETQYF
NA,TRBV5-1,TRBJ2-3,19,TRBD2,TGCGCCAGCAGCGCCGGACTAGCGGGGGGATCTCCTAGCACAGATACGCAGTATTTT,CASSAGLAGGSPSTDTQYF
NA,TRBV4-1,TRBJ2-4,19,TRBD2,TGCGCCAGCAGCCATTATCCAGCGGGAGATCTGTTAGCCAAAAACATTCAGTACTTC,CASSHYPAGDLLAKNIQYF
once,TRBV2,TRBJ2-5,17,TRBD2,TGTGCCAGCACCAGAGGACTAGCGGGAGCGGGGGAGGAGACCCAGTACTTC,CASTRGLAGAGEETQYF
NA,TRBV18,TRBJ1-6,14,NA,TGTGCCAGCTCACCAGGGGCGGGGAGCTCACCCCTCCACTTT,CASSPGAGSSPLHF
NA,TRBV5-1,TRBJ2-1,15,NA,TGCGCCAGCAGCTTCCGGACTGACTCCTACAATGAGCAGTTCTTC,CASSFRTDSYNEQFF
NA,TRBV28,TRBJ2-3,16,TRBD2,TGTGCCAGCAGCCCCCTTGGGGGAGGGAGGGCAGATACGCAGTATTTT,CASSPLGGGRADTQYF
once,TRBV6-4,TRBJ2-3,18,TRBD2,TGTGCCAGCAGTGAGATAGAGACTAGCGGGAGGGCCCCAGGTACGCAGTATTTT,CASSEIETSGRAPGTQYF
NA,TRBV5-4,TRBJ2-1,16,TRBD1,TGTGCCAGCAGCTCATGGGACAGCTTAACCTACAATGAGCAGTTCTTC,CASSSWDSLTYNEQFF
NA,TRBV5-6,TRBJ2-7,13,NA,TGTGCCAGCAGCTTTCGACAGTCCTACGAGCAGTACTTC,CASSFRQSYEQYF
NA,TRBV10-3,TRBJ1-1,13,TRBD1,TGTGCCATCGCGGACAGGGGGAACACTGAAGCTTTCTTT,CAIADRGNTEAFF
once,TRBV15,TRBJ2-7,17,TRBD2,TGTGCCACCAGCAGAGGCGCTCGGGCTAGCGGCTCCTACGAGCAGTACTTC,CATSRGARASGSYEQYF